This paragraph covers one TCR beta chain sequence. The target antigen is unknown. This entry belongs to a study of CD8 T cells in ankylosing spondylitis. J was trimmed by 5 bases and V by 2 bases; bases with no gene match: 8. CDR1 is MNHEY and CDR2 is SMNVEV in the germline V gene (reference sequence). The CDR3 runs 15 residues. Points from the study as a whole: Several highly homologous variants made up a TCR beta motif, and this motif appeared characteristic of ankylosing spondylitis blood. The clones that were linked to disease were reported to be significantly enriched in matched synovial fluid samples from ankylosing spondylitis patients. Disease-linked clones displayed a CD8+ phenotype and appeared relatively rarely in peripheral blood.

The authors made TCR beta libraries by quantitative 5'-RACE with molecular barcodes. One entry per CDR3 protein, called by TCRdb with MiXCR from the 5' RACE reads. The repertoire holds 350,000 or so distinct CDR3 sequences, with 6.5% to 10% as singletons. The sample taken for sequencing was blood, either unsorted or a sorted T cell fraction (not recorded which). The chain is built from TRBV27 and TRBJ2-5; 7 nucleotides match TRBD1. This clonotype originated in a male donor with ankylosing spondylitis. In DNA, the CDR3 is TGTGCCAGCAGTTTAGTCAGGGGGAATAGGGAGACCCAGTACTTC. Its protein product is CASSLVRGNRETQYF.